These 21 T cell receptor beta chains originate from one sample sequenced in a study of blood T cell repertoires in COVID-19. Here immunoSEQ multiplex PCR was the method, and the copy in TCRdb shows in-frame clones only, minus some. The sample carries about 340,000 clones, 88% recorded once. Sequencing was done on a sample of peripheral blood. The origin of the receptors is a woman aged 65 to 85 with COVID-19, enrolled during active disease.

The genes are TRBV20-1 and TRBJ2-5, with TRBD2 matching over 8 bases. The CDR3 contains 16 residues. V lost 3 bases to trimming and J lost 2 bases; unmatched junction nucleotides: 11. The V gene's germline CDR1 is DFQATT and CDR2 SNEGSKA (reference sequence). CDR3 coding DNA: TGCAGTGCTAGTATATTTGGCGGGGGGTTGCAAGAGACCCAGTACTTC. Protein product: CSASIFGGGLQETQYF.

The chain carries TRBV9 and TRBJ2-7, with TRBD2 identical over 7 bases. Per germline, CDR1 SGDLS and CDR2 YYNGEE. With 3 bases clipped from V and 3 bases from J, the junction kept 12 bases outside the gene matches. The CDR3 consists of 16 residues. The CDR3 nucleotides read TGTGCCAGCAGCGCCGGGGGAGCGGGGACCTACTACGAGCAGTACTTC. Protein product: CASSAGGAGTYYEQYF.

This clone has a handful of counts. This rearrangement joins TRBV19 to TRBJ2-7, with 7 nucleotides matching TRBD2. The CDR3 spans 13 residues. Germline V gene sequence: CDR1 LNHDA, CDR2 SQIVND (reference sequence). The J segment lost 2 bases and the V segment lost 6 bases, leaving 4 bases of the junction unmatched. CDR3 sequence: CASSRGSPYEQYF. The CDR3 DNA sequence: TGTGCCAGTAGCCGCGGGAGCCCCTACGAGCAGTACTTC.

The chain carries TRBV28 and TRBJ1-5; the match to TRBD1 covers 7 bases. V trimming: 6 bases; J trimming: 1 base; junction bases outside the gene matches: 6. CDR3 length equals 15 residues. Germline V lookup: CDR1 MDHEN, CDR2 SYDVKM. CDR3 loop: CASSRGDGSNQPQHF. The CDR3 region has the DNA TGTGCCAGCAGCAGGGGGGATGGGAGCAATCAGCCCCAGCATTTT. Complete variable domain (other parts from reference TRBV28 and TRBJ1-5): DVKVTQSSRYLVKRTGEKVFLECVQDMDHENMFWYRQDPGLGLRLIYFSYDVKMKEKGDIPEGYSVSREKKERFSLILESASTNQTSMYLCASSRGDGSNQPQHFGDGTRLSIL.

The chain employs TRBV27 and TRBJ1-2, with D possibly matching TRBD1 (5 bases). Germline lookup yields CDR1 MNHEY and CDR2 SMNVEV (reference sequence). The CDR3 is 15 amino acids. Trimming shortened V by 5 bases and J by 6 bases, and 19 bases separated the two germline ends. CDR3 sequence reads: CASSPRPDIRHGYTF. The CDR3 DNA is TGTGCCAGCAGTCCGCGCCCGGACATAAGGCATGGCTACACCTTC.

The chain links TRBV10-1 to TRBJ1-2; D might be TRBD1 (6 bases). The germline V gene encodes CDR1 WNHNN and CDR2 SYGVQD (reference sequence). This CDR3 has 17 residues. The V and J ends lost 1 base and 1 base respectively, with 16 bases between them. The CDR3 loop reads CASSEYSGQTVNYGYTF. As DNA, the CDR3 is TGCGCCAGCAGTGAGTATTCAGGACAGACCGTTAACTATGGCTACACCTTC.

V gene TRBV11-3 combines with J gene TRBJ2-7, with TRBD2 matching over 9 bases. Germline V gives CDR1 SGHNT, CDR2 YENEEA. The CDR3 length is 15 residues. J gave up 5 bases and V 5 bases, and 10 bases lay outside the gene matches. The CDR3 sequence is CASSTSGTSFHEQYF. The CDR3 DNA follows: TGTGCCAGCAGCACCTCCGGGACTAGCTTCCACGAGCAGTACTTC.

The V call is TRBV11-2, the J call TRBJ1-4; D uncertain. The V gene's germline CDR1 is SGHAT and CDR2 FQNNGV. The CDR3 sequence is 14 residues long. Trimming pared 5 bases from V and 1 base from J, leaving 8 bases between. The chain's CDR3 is CASSQEGTNEKLFF. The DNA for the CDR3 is TGTGCCAGCAGCCAGGAGGGAACTAATGAAAAACTGTTTTTT.

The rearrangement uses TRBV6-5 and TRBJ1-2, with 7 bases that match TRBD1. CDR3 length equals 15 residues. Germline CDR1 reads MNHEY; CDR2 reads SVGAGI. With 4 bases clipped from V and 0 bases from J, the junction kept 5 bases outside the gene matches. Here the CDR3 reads CASSFGTVANYGYTF. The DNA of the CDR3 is TGTGCCAGCAGTTTTGGGACAGTAGCTAACTATGGCTACACCTTC.

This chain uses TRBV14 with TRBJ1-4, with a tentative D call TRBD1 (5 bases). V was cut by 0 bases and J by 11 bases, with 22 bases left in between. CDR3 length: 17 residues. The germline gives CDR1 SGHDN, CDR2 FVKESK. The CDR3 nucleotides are TGTGCCAGCAGCCAAGAAAGGGGCCAACCTCTTTTGGAGAAACTGTTTTTT. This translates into CASSQERGQPLLEKLFF.

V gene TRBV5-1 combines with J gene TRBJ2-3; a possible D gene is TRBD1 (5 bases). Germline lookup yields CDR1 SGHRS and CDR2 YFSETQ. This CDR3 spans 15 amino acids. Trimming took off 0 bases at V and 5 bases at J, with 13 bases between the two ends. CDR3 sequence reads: CASSLDRPGEDTQYF. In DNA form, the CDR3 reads TGCGCCAGCAGCTTGGACAGGCCTGGGGAAGATACGCAGTATTTT.

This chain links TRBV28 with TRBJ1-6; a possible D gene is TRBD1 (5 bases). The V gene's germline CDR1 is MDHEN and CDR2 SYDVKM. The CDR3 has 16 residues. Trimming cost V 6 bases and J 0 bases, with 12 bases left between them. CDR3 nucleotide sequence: TGTGCCAGCAGCACCGGGGGAGACTCCTATAATTCACCCCTCCACTTT. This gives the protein CASSTGGDSYNSPLHF.

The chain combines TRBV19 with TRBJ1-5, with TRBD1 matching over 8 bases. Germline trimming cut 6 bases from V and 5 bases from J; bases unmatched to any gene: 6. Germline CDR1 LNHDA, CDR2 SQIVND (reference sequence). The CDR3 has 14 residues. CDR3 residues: CASRYGTGYQPQHF. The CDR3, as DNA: TGTGCCAGTAGATACGGGACAGGCTATCAGCCCCAGCATTTT.

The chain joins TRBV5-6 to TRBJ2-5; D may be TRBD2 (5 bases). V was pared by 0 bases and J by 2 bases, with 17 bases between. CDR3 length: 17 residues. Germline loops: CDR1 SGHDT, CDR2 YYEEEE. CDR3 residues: CASSLAPGPGRQETQYF. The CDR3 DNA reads TGTGCCAGCAGCTTGGCCCCGGGCCCTGGGAGACAAGAGACCCAGTACTTC.

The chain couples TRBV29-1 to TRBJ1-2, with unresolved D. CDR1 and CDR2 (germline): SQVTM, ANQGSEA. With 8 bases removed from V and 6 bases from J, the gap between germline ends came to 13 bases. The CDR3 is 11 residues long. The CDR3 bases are TGCAGCCTTACGGGTATCGATGGCTACACCTTC. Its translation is CSLTGIDGYTF.

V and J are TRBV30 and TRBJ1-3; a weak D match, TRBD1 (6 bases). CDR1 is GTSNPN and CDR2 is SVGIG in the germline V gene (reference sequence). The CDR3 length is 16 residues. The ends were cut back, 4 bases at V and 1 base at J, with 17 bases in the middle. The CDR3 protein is CAWTLDAGTSGNTIYF. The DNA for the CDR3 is TGTGCCTGGACCCTAGACGCCGGGACATCTGGAAACACCATATATTTT.

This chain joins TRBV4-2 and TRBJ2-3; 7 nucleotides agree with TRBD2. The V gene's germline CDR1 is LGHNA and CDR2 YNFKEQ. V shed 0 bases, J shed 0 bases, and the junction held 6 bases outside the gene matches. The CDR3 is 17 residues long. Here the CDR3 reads CASSQEPSGASTDTQYF. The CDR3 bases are TGTGCCAGCAGCCAAGAGCCCAGCGGGGCTAGCACAGATACGCAGTATTTT.

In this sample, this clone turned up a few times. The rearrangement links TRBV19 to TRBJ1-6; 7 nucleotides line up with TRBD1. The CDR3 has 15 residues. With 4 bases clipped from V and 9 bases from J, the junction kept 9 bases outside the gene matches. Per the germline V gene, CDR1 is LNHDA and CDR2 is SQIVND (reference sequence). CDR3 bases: TGTGCCAGTAGTACAACAGGGGTTTCGAGTTCACCCCTCCACTTT. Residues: CASSTTGVSSSPLHF.

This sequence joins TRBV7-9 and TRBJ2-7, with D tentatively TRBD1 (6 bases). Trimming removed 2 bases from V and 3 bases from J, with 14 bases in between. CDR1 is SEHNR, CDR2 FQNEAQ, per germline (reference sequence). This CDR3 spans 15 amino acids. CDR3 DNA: TGTGCCAGCAGCTTACGTCAGGGGAGTCACTACGAGCAGTACTTC. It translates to CASSLRQGSHYEQYF.

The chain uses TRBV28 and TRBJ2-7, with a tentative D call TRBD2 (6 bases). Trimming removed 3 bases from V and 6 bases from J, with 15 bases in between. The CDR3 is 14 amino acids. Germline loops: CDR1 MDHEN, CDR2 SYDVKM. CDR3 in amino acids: CASSFGQRGGEQYF. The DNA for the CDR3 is TGTGCCAGCAGTTTCGGTCAGAGGGGAGGCGAGCAGTACTTC. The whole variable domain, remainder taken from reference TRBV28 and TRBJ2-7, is DVKVTQSSRYLVKRTGEKVFLECVQDMDHENMFWYRQDPGLGLRLIYFSYDVKMKEKGDIPEGYSVSREKKERFSLILESASTNQTSMYLCASSFGQRGGEQYFGPGTRLTVT.

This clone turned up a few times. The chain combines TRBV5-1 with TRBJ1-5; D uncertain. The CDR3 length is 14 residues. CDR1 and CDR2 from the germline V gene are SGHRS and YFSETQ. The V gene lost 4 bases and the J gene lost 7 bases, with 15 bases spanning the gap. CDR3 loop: CASSPDAGGQPQHF. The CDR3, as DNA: TGCGCCAGCAGCCCGGACGCGGGTGGGCAGCCCCAGCATTTT.